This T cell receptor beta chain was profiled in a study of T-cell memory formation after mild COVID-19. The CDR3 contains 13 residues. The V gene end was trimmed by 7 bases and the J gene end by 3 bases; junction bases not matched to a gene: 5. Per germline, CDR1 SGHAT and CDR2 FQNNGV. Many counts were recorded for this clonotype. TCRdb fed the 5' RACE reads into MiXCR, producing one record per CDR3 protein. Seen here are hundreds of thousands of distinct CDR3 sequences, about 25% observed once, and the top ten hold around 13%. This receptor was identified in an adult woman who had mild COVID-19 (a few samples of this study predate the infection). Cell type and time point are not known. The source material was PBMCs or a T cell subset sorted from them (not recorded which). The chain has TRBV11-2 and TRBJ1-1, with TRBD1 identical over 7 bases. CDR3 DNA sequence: TGTGCCAGCACCGTGACAGGGTACACTGAAGCTTTCTTT. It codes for CASTVTGYTEAFF.